These 21 T cell receptor beta chains originate from one sample sequenced in a study of control samples from healthy donors and cancer patients. Repertoires were generated with immunoSEQ multiplex PCR, while TCRdb's copy carries only in-frame clones and drops some. Here the sample spans 11,000 to 15,000 clones, about 72% being singletons. Sequencing was performed on formalin-fixed, paraffin-embedded tissue. The receptors come from a female donor with lung cancer.

This clone was recorded only once. The V call is TRBV11-2, the J call TRBJ1-1; D is unclear. CDR3 length: 13 amino acids. Germline V gene lookup returns CDR1 SGHAT and CDR2 FQNNGV. The V gene lost 4 bases and the J gene lost 3 bases, with 9 bases spanning the gap. The CDR3 here is CASSSRADTEAFF. DNA for the CDR3: TGTGCCAGCAGCTCCCGCGCGGACACTGAAGCTTTCTTT.

This chain uses TRBV5-4 with TRBJ2-1, with 13 bases lining up with TRBD2. Per the germline V gene, CDR1 is SGHNT and CDR2 is YYREEE (reference sequence). The trim removed 4 bases at V and 8 bases at J, leaving 12 bases unmatched. The CDR3 length is 17 residues. DNA of the CDR3: TGTGCCAGCAGCGTAAGGACTAGCGGGAGCCGAAGACATGAGCAGTTCTTC. Protein sequence: CASSVRTSGSRRHEQFF.

This chain uses TRBV30 with TRBJ2-6, with D unresolved. This CDR3 is built from 13 residues. Germline assignment: CDR1 GTSNPN and CDR2 SVGIG (reference sequence). The germline V and J ends were trimmed by 4 bases and 1 base, with 5 bases remaining between them. The CDR3 sequence is CAWIISGANVLTF. As DNA, the CDR3 is TGTGCCTGGATCATATCTGGGGCCAACGTCCTGACTTTC.

The rearrangement uses TRBV12-3 or TRBV12-4 and TRBJ2-7, with TRBD1 as a possible D gene (5 bases). The CDR3 extends over 11 amino acids. Between the trimmed V and J ends, which lost 6 bases and 4 bases, there was a span of 7 bases. CDR3 coding DNA: TGTGCCAGCAGCTCAGGGTACGAGCAGTACTTC. Residues: CASSSGYEQYF.

The J gene is TRBJ2-5, the V gene TRBV5-6; 7 bases align to TRBD1. V was clipped by 6 bases and J by 4 bases; unmatched bases: 6. Germline values: CDR1 SGHDT, CDR2 YYEEEE. This CDR3 comprises 13 residues. CDR3 in amino acids: CASTGQSGETQYF. CDR3 sequence (DNA): TGTGCCAGCACGGGACAGTCGGGAGAGACCCAGTACTTC.

The table lists this clone with a few counts. The V call is TRBV7-2, the J call TRBJ2-3; no firm D call. The V gene's germline CDR1 is SGHTA and CDR2 FQGNSA. The ends were cut back, 4 bases at V and 1 base at J, with 12 bases in the middle. CDR3 length: 15 amino acids. The DNA of the CDR3 is TGTGCCAGCAGCTCCACCCCTTTCCGCACAGATACGCAGTATTTT. It yields the protein CASSSTPFRTDTQYF.

CDR3 nucleotide sequence: TGTGCCAGCAGCACTCAACCGGTGGGGGTATCGGAGACCCAGTACTTC. This gives the protein CASSTQPVGVSETQYF. The rearrangement links TRBV7-2 to TRBJ2-5; either TRBD1 or TRBD2 may fit D (5 bases each). This CDR3 has 16 residues. Trimming pared 5 bases from V and 5 bases from J, leaving 21 bases between. CDR1 and CDR2 (germline): SGHTA, FQGNSA.

The CDR3 reads CASSLSGPNYGYTF. CDR3 DNA sequence: TGCGCCAGCAGCTTGTCAGGACCTAACTATGGCTACACCTTC. This sequence joins TRBV5-1 and TRBJ1-2; D ambiguous. Per the germline V gene, CDR1 is SGHRS and CDR2 is YFSETQ. The CDR3 runs 14 residues. V gave up 1 base and J gave up 0 bases, with 7 bases separating them. Full variable domain (remainder filled in from reference TRBV5-1 and TRBJ1-2): KAGVTQTPRYLIKTRGQQVTLSCSPISGHRSVSWYQQTPGQGLQFLFEYFSETQRNKGNFPGRFSGRQFSNSRSEMNVSTLELGDSALYLCASSLSGPNYGYTFGSGTRLTVV.

The rearrangement links TRBV28 to TRBJ2-7; 8 bases agree with TRBD1. Trimming at V came to 6 bases and at J to 3 bases, leaving 4 bases not matched to a gene. Germline V gives CDR1 MDHEN, CDR2 SYDVKM. The CDR3 has 13 residues. Here the CDR3 DNA reads TGTGCCAGCAGGCGACAGGGGAACTACGAGCAGTACTTC. Protein sequence: CASRRQGNYEQYF.

This clone showed up just a few times. The chain joins TRBV7-6 to TRBJ2-1; 8 bases map to TRBD1. There are 19 residues in the CDR3. The J segment lost 8 bases and the V segment lost 5 bases, leaving 23 bases of the junction unmatched. Germline-derived CDR1 and CDR2 are SGHVS and FNYEAQ. CDR3 protein: CASSPTQAILGQGYDEQFF. As DNA, the CDR3 is TGTGCCAGCAGCCCGACTCAAGCGATTCTAGGACAGGGTTACGATGAGCAGTTCTTC.

The chain is built from TRBV12-3 or TRBV12-4 and TRBJ1-1; D gene uncertain. This CDR3 has 13 residues. V was shortened by 6 bases and J by 5 bases, with 13 bases between the two germline ends. DNA of the CDR3: TGTGCCAGCAGCCCTACAGTAGGGACTGAAGCTTTCTTT. Translating gives CASSPTVGTEAFF.

Comment on this clone: The sample contains more than one DNA sequence encoding this CDR3. Here the CDR3 reads CASSQDLAGSYNEQFF. The CDR3 DNA reads as TGTGCCAGCAGCCAAGATTTAGCGGGATCCTACAATGAGCAGTTCTTC. V and J are TRBV4-2 and TRBJ2-1; 8 bases fit TRBD2. The CDR3 has 16 amino acids. The J segment lost 1 base and the V segment lost 0 bases, leaving 2 bases of the junction unmatched. Germline CDR1 and CDR2: LGHNA and YNFKEQ.

V usage is TRBV6-2 or TRBV6-3 and J usage is TRBJ1-6; D is possibly TRBD1 (5 bases). Trimming cost V 0 bases and J 9 bases, with 15 bases left between them. CDR3 length equals 16 residues. The germline CDR1 and CDR2 sequences are MNHEY and SVGEGT. DNA of the CDR3: TGTGCCAGCAGTTACTCAGACGGGGCGACGGGTTCACCCCTCCACTTT. This gives the protein CASSYSDGATGSPLHF.

The chain couples TRBV15 to TRBJ2-1; no clear D gene. This CDR3 is 15 amino acids long. The V gene's germline CDR1 is LNHNV and CDR2 YYDKDF (reference sequence). V was shortened by 3 bases and J by 0 bases, with 9 bases between the two germline ends. This CDR3 reads CATSRSGSSYNEQFF. In DNA form, the CDR3 reads TGTGCCACCAGCAGGTCCGGCAGCTCCTACAATGAGCAGTTCTTC.

The V call is TRBV12-5, the J call TRBJ2-5; tentative D call: TRBD2 (6 bases). V lost 5 bases to trimming and J lost 4 bases, with 26 bases between them. CDR3 length: 18 residues. CDR1 LGHNT and CDR2 FRNRAP come from the germline V gene. The CDR3 sequence: CASGPALARRLGAETQYF. CDR3 sequence (DNA): TGTGCTAGTGGTCCCGCGCTAGCGCGACGTCTTGGGGCAGAGACCCAGTACTTC.

The chain joins TRBV4-1 to TRBJ2-7; D ambiguous. V lost 4 bases, J lost 3 bases, and 13 bases lay in between. Germline CDR1 reads MGHRA; CDR2 reads YSYEKL. There are 14 residues in the CDR3. CDR3 in amino acids: CASSPSLGFYEQYF. The CDR3 region has the DNA TGCGCCAGCAGCCCCTCGCTAGGATTCTACGAGCAGTACTTC.

The chain employs TRBV4-3 and TRBJ2-1; 8 positions agree with TRBD1. There are 13 residues in the CDR3. CDR1 and CDR2 from the germline V gene are LGHNA and YSLEER. J was trimmed by 9 bases and V by 4 bases; bases with no gene match: 5. CDR3 in amino acids: CASSRTQGAEQFF. CDR3 DNA: TGCGCCAGCAGCCGAACCCAGGGGGCTGAGCAGTTCTTC.

This CDR3 is CATTKDRNTGELFF. CDR3 nucleotides: TGTGCCACTACAAAGGACAGGAACACCGGGGAGCTGTTTTTT. The chain uses TRBV6-5 and TRBJ2-2, with D possibly being TRBD1 (6 bases). From germline, CDR1 is MNHEY and CDR2 SVGAGI. Trimming took off 10 bases at V and 1 base at J, with 13 bases between the two ends. The CDR3 covers 14 residues.

The rearrangement links TRBV7-2 to TRBJ1-6; no definite D call. The CDR3 covers 13 residues. CDR1 is SGHTA and CDR2 is FQGNSA in the germline V gene. The germline V and J ends were trimmed by 6 bases and 5 bases, with 8 bases remaining between them. The CDR3 coding sequence is TGTGCCAGCAGTACGGATAATAATTCACCCCTCCACTTT. This gives the protein CASSTDNNSPLHF.

The J gene is TRBJ1-1, the V gene TRBV29-1, with D hard to call. The germline V gene encodes CDR1 SQVTM and CDR2 ANQGSEA. V was shortened by 0 bases and J by 7 bases, with 6 bases between the two germline ends. The CDR3 is made up of 11 amino acids. The CDR3 spells CSVEESVEAFF. The CDR3 nucleotides read TGCAGCGTTGAAGAATCGGTTGAAGCTTTCTTT.

The V gene is TRBV7-2, the J gene TRBJ2-5; possibly TRBD1 for D (5 bases). Germline lookup yields CDR1 SGHTA and CDR2 FQGNSA. The CDR3 extends over 13 amino acids. Trimming pared 1 base from V and 5 bases from J, leaving 8 bases between. CDR3 protein: CASSLDRTETQYF. CDR3 DNA: TGTGCCAGCAGCTTAGACAGGACCGAGACCCAGTACTTC.